Presented here are 10 T cell receptor beta chains from one specimen sequenced in a study of blood T cell repertoires in COVID-19. Produced via immunoSEQ multiplex PCR; TCRdb's table is partial and in-frame only. There are roughly 200,000 clones in the sample; over 80% occur only once, and over 0.95% lies in the top ten. Sequencing was performed on PBMCs or T cells enriched from blood (not recorded which). These TCRs come from a man between 25 and 39 years old who had recovered from COVID-19.

This rearrangement joins TRBV4-2 to TRBJ2-3; D possibly corresponds to TRBD2 (6 bases). The V gene lost 3 bases and the J gene lost 2 bases, with 18 bases spanning the gap. The CDR3 is 17 amino acids. Germline-derived CDR1 and CDR2 are LGHNA and YNFKEQ. The CDR3 sequence is CASSQASSAFVTDTQYF. In DNA form, the CDR3 reads TGTGCCAGCAGCCAGGCATCTAGCGCCTTTGTCACAGATACGCAGTATTTT.

The CDR3 region has the DNA TGTGCCAGCAGCTTAGGTTTGGGACAGGGGGGACGAGAGACCCAGTACTTC. Protein sequence: CASSLGLGQGGRETQYF. This chain links TRBV7-9 with TRBJ2-5; TRBD1 matches 11 bases. This CDR3 spans 17 amino acids. Germline V gene lookup returns CDR1 SEHNR and CDR2 FQNEAQ (reference sequence). Trimming took 1 base from V and 4 from J; bases not matched to a gene: 8.

The V call is TRBV9, the J call TRBJ1-1; D is perhaps TRBD1 (5 bases). V lost 2 bases and J 5 bases, leaving 10 bases between the germline ends. Germline V gene data show CDR1 as SGDLS and CDR2 as YYNGEE. The CDR3 has 13 residues. CDR3 region: CASSVWGSTEAFF. Here the CDR3 DNA reads TGTGCCAGCAGCGTCTGGGGCAGTACTGAAGCTTTCTTT. Supplemented by reference TRBV9 and TRBJ1-1, the full variable domain reads DSGVTQTPKHLITATGQRVTLRCSPRSGDLSVYWYQQSLDQGLQFLIQYYNGEERAKGNILERFSAQQFPDLHSELNLSSLELGDSALYFCASSVWGSTEAFFGQGTRLTVV.

The chain uses TRBV19 and TRBJ2-3, with D possibly being TRBD2 (5 bases). The CDR3 covers 17 residues. V was clipped by 9 bases and J by 0 bases, with 22 bases between them. The V gene's germline CDR1 is LNHDA and CDR2 SQIVND (reference sequence). This CDR3 is CASEKGFRTGSTDTQYF. CDR3 DNA: TGTGCCAGCGAAAAAGGGTTCAGGACGGGGAGCACAGATACGCAGTATTTT.

This clone was counted once. The V and J genes are TRBV24-1 and TRBJ1-2; no firm D call. V shed 0 bases and J shed 2 bases, with 3 bases lying between them. The CDR3 runs 13 residues. Per germline, CDR1 KGHDR and CDR2 SFDVKD. In DNA form, the CDR3 reads TGTGCCACCAGTGATTTGACAAACTATGGCTACACCTTC. Encoded protein: CATSDLTNYGYTF.

The chain links TRBV21-1 to TRBJ2-5; TRBD1 is the table's D call and was not checked against the DNA. TRBV21-1 is described as a pseudogene. The CDR3 is made up of 15 amino acids. CDR3: CASSTDREDQETQYF. The CDR3 nucleotides are TGTGCCAGCAGCACAGACAGGGAAGACCAAGAGACCCAGTACTTC.

This clone was found once. In nucleotides, the CDR3 is TGTGCCAGCTGGGACAGGGACACCGGGGAGCTGTTTTTT. This gives the protein CASWDRDTGELFF. This sequence joins TRBV28 and TRBJ2-2; the match to TRBD1 covers 9 bases. The V gene's germline CDR1 is MDHEN and CDR2 SYDVKM. The ends lost 8 bases at V and 3 bases at J; junction bases unmatched: 1. The CDR3 length is 13 residues.

This chain joins TRBV5-4 and TRBJ2-2, with 10 nucleotides matching TRBD2. The CDR3 spans 15 residues. With 5 bases clipped from V and 4 bases from J, the junction kept 5 bases outside the gene matches. The V gene's germline CDR1 is SGHNT and CDR2 YYREEE (reference sequence). Here the CDR3 reads CASRSSGGATGELFF. The CDR3 DNA follows: TGTGCCAGCAGATCTAGCGGGGGCGCCACCGGGGAGCTGTTTTTT.

V usage is TRBV29-1 and J usage is TRBJ1-2; possible D gene TRBD1, 6 bases. Germline CDR1 SQVTM, CDR2 ANQGSEA. V was shortened by 7 bases and J by 3 bases, with 15 bases between the two germline ends. CDR3 size: 13 residues. CDR3 sequence reads: CSASRGLDYGYTF. The CDR3 bases are TGCAGCGCCAGCAGGGGTTTGGACTATGGCTACACCTTC.

The chain links TRBV5-1 to TRBJ2-7; the D is unclear. CDR1 and CDR2 (germline): SGHRS, YFSETQ. The CDR3 totals 12 residues. V gave up 3 bases and J gave up 6 bases, with 10 bases separating them. The CDR3 spells CASSSSGSEQYF. The CDR3 region has the DNA TGCGCCAGCAGCTCATCCGGGTCCGAGCAGTACTTC.